This section outlines one TCR beta chain sequence together with its context. A much larger clonotype is one base distant, so this may be a read error. The data stem from a study of blood T cells in healthy people across ages. Isolation per sample recovered at least 7 million PBMCs. Through a sample-barcoded 5' primer and a J-beta primer mix, a second PCR was run for about 7 to 12 cycles. With 12 random nucleotides, a template-switch adaptor tagged each individual cDNA molecule. TCRdb passed the 5' RACE reads through MiXCR, listing each CDR3 protein once. The repertoire consists of 1.5 million to 2 million distinct CDR3 sequences, with 28% occurring once and the leading ten covering about 8%. The CDR3 contains 12 residues. The germline V gene encodes CDR1 SGHTA and CDR2 FQGNSA. V was pared by 4 bases and J by 6 bases, with 8 bases between.

This clonotype originated in a woman aged 30 to 39 in good health. Sample: blood. The chain carries TRBV7-2 and TRBJ2-3; unclear D gene. The CDR3 protein is CASSSDADTQYF. The CDR3 nucleotides are TGTGCCAGCAGCTCGGATGCGGATACGCAGTATTTT.